This TCR beta chain was retrieved from a study of control samples from healthy donors and cancer patients (dated by TCRdb to 2019 to 2021). The CDR3 has 13 amino acids, counting the end cysteine and phenylalanine. The kept DNA is CDR3 alone, 39 bases in frame from the first base. A distance of 7 bases separates the germline ends of V and J, which lose 7 bases and 0 bases respectively. Libraries were prepared through the immunoSEQ multiplex PCR assay. The clones in this table, taken by TCRdb from immuneACCESS, are in-frame only. Not every clone is retained; where verified, under half of the shortfall comes from an unresolved V gene, and the cause of the rest is unknown. This sample gives about 180,000 clones in total; approximately 94% of them show up just once. The ten largest clones capture 1.1% to 1.5% of the sample. About this clone: The specificity of this receptor is unknown. Base qualities were left out, and no much larger clone turns up one base away.

The TCR was taken from a woman aged 18-35 years in good health. Sequencing input: blood. The rearrangement joined TRBV12-3 or TRBV12-4 to TRBJ2-1; the D gene lacks a confident call. At the DNA level, the sequence is TGTGCCAGCACCGGAATCTCCTACAATGAGCAGTTCTTC. It translates as CASTGISYNEQFF.